The rows below give T cell receptor beta chains drawn from one sample of a study of T cells after yellow fever vaccination. TCRdb redid the calling of the 5' RACE reads with MiXCR, one entry per CDR3 protein. The sample lists 620,000 or so distinct CDR3 sequences, roughly a sixth occurring once. The source material was PBMCs, sampled less than 6 days after the first yellow fever vaccination. The receptors derive from a young man who received the YFV17D yellow fever vaccine. CDR3s include the opening cysteine and the closing phenylalanine or tryptophan. A D gene is named only where the DNA matches it firmly. Clone size appears in some rows only: once, few, many, or a class for an expanded clone.

V gene,J gene,D gene,clone size,CDR3 DNA,CDR3 protein
TRBV27,TRBJ1-5,.,few,TGTGCCAGCAGTTCACGGACAGTGCCCTCGGGAATGGGCAATCAGCCCCAGCATTTT,CASSSRTVPSGMGNQPQHF
TRBV5-1,TRBJ2-5,.,many,TGCGCCAGCAGCTTGTACGGCGGGGAAGGGACCCAGTACTTC,CASSLYGGEGTQYF
TRBV7-9,TRBJ1-4,TRBD1,.,TGTGCCAGCAGCTCAACAGGGGGTGGCACTAATGAAAAACTGTTTTTT,CASSSTGGGTNEKLFF
TRBV4-1,TRBJ2-5,TRBD2,few,TGCGCCAGCAGCCAAAATATAGCGGGGGAAGAGACCCAGTACTTC,CASSQNIAGEETQYF
TRBV27,TRBJ2-3,.,.,TGTGCCAGCAGTTTTCTTTTACCAGCTAGCACAGATACGCAGTATTTT,CASSFLLPASTDTQYF
TRBV5-1,TRBJ2-3,.,.,TGCGCCAGCACCAGGACACTTTACACAGATACGCAGTATTTT,CASTRTLYTDTQYF
TRBV7-3,TRBJ2-2,.,many,TGTGCCAGCAGCTTAGGCCGGGGGAACACCGGGGAGCTGTTTTTT,CASSLGRGNTGELFF
TRBV5-1,TRBJ1-1,.,many,TGTGCCAGCAGCTGGGGGACGAACACTGAAGCTTTCTTT,CASSWGTNTEAFF
TRBV6-5,TRBJ2-7,TRBD1,many,TGTGCCAGCAGTTACTGGGACAGTGGGTACGAGCAGTACTTC,CASSYWDSGYEQYF
TRBV20-1,TRBJ2-5,TRBD2,few,TGCAGTGCTGTTCCCGAGGTAGCGGGGGAGTTGGAGACCCAGTACTTC,CSAVPEVAGELETQYF
TRBV20-1,TRBJ1-6,.,once,TGCAGTGCTAGAGTCGGCGGGATTGGTTCACCCCTCCACTTT,CSARVGGIGSPLHF
TRBV12-3/TRBV12-4,TRBJ2-1,TRBD2,.,TGTGCCAGCAGGCCCCGACTAGCGGGGGGTTTCGATGAGCAGTTCTTC,CASRPRLAGGFDEQFF
TRBV18,TRBJ1-4,TRBD1,.,TGTGCCAGCTCAACAGGGGAGGCGGCTAATGAAAAACTGTTTTTT,CASSTGEAANEKLFF
TRBV4-3,TRBJ2-1,.,.,TGCGCCAGCAGCCAAGTCAGGGGAGGGTACAATGAGCAGTTCTTC,CASSQVRGGYNEQFF
TRBV5-1,TRBJ1-1,.,few,TGCGCCAGCAGCTTGCAGGTTTTGAACACTGAAGCTTTCTTT,CASSLQVLNTEAFF
TRBV5-4,TRBJ1-4,TRBD1,.,TGTGCCAGCAGCTTAGGACAGGGGAGCATTAATGAAAAACTGTTTTTT,CASSLGQGSINEKLFF
TRBV20-1,TRBJ1-2,.,few,TGCAGCGCCGTATACTATGGCTACACCTTC,CSAVYYGYTF
TRBV5-4,TRBJ1-1,.,.,TGTGCCAGCAGCCACGGACAGCGATACACTGAAGCTTTCTTT,CASSHGQRYTEAFF
TRBV29-1,TRBJ2-7,TRBD1,.,TGCAGCGGGGGGACAGGGGGCGAGCAGTACTTC,CSGGTGGEQYF
TRBV18,TRBJ1-1,.,few,TGTGCCAGCTCACCGGTTCGGGGGGAGGCCAACACTGAAGCTTTCTTT,CASSPVRGEANTEAFF
TRBV29-1,TRBJ2-5,.,.,TGCAGCGTTGTGGGGATAGCCACCGCTAGGGCAGAGACCCAGTACTTC,CSVVGIATARAETQYF
TRBV5-1,TRBJ1-2,.,.,TGCGCCAGCCCCACCCGGACGGATTTGGTCCTATGTGGCTACACCTTC,CASPTRTDLVLCGYTF
TRBV7-2,TRBJ1-5,TRBD1,few,TGTGCCAGCAGCTCAGGGGGCCTGCAGCCCCAGCATTTT,CASSSGGLQPQHF
TRBV5-6,TRBJ2-1,.,.,TGTGCCAGCAGGGGGTCCGCAGCTTACTACAATGAGCAGTTCTTC,CASRGSAAYYNEQFF
TRBV2,TRBJ1-2,.,few,TGTGCCAGCAGCCGAGGGTATAGCTACACCTTC,CASSRGYSYTF
TRBV7-2,TRBJ2-1,TRBD2,few,TGTGCCAGCAGCTTAAGCGGGGGCTATAACAATGAGCAGTTCTTC,CASSLSGGYNNEQFF
TRBV6-1,TRBJ2-5,TRBD1,few,TGTGCCAGCAGAGAACAGGGGTCTAGGGAGACCCAGTACTTC,CASREQGSRETQYF
TRBV2,TRBJ1-5,.,.,TGTGCCAGAACCCCGGGACCGATACGGCGGTCTGGCAATCAGCCCCAGCATTTT,CARTPGPIRRSGNQPQHF
TRBV5-5,TRBJ2-2,.,few,TGTGCCAGCAGCCCAACAGGTTACAGCGGGGAGCTGTTTTTT,CASSPTGYSGELFF